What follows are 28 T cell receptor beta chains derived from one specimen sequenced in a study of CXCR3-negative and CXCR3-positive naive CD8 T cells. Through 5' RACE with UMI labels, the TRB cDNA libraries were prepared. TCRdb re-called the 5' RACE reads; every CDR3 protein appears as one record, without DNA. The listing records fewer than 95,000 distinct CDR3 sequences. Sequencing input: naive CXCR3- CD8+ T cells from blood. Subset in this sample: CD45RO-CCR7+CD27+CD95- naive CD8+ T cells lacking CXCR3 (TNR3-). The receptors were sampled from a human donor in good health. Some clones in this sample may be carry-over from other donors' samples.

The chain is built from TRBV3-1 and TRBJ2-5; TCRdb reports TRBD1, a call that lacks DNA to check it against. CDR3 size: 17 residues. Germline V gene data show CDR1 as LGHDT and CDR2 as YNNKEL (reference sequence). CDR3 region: CASSQDILGGTQETQYF.

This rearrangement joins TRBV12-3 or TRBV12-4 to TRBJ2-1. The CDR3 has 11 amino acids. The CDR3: CASTEGFEQFF.

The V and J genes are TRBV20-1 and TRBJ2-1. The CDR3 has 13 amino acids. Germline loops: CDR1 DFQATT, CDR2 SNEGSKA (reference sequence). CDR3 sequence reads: CSARVGWLNEQFF.

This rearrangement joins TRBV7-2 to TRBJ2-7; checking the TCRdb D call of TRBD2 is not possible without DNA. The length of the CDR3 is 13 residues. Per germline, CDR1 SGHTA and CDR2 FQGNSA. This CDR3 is CASREEVSYEQYF.

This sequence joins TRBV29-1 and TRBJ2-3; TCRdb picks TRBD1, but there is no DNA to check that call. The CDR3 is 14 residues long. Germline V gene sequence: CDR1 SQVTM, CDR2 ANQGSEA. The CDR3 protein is CSVVWGDRPDTQYF.

The CDR3 spells CASNSGQGAHEQYF. J is TRBJ2-7 and V is TRBV27; there is no DNA to check the TCRdb D call of TRBD1. Per germline, CDR1 MNHEY and CDR2 SMNVEV (reference sequence). The CDR3 consists of 14 residues.

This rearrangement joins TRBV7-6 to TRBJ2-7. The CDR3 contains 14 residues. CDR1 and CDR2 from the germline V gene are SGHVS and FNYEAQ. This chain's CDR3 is CASSLAGRADEQYF.

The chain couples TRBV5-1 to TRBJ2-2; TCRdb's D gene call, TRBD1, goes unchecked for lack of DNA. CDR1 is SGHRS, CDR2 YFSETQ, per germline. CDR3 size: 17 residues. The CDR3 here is CASSSRKVGENTGELFF.

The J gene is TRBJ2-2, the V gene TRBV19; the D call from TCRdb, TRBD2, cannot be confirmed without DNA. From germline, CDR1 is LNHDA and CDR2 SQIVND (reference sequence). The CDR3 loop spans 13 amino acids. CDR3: CASKGREAGELFF.

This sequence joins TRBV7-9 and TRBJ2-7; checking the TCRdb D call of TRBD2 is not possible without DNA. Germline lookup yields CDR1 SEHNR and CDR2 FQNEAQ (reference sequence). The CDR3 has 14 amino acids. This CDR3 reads CASSHTSGPGEQYF. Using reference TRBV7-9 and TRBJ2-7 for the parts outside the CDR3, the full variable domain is DTGVSQNPRHKITKRGQNVTFRCDPISEHNRLYWYRQTLGQGPEFLTYFQNEAQLEKSRLLSDRFSAERPKGSFSTLEIQRTEQGDSAMYLCASSHTSGPGEQYFGPGTRLTVT.

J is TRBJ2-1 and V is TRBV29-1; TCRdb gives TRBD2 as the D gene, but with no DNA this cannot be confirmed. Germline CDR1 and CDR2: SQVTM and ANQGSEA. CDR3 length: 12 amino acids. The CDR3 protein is CSAAGGIDEQFF.

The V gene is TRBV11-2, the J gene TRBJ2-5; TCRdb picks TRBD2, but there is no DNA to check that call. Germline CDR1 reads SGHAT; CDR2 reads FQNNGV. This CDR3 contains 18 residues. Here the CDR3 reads CASSLYPHSDGRGETQYF.

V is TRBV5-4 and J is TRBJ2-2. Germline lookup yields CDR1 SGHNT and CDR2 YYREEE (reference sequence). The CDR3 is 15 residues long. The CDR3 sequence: CASSFEWEETGELFF.

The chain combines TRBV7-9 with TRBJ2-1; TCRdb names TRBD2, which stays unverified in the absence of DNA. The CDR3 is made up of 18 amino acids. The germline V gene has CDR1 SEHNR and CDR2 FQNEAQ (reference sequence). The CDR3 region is CASSRGLAGARSYNEQFF.

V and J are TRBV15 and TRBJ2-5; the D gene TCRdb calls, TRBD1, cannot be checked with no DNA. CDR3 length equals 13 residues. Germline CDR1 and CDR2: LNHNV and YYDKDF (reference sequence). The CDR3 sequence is CATSAGSRETQYF.

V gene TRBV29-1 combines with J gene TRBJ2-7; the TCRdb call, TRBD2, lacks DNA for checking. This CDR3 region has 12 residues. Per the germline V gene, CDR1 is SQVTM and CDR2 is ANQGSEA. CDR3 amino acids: CSSIASTYEQYF.

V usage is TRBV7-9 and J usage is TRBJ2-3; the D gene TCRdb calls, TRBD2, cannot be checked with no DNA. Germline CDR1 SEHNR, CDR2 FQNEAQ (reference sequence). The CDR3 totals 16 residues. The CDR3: CASSLSREALGDTQYF.

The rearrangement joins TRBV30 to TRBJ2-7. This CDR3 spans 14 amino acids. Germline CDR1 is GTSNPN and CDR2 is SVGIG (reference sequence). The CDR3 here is CAWSFGPGPYEQYF.

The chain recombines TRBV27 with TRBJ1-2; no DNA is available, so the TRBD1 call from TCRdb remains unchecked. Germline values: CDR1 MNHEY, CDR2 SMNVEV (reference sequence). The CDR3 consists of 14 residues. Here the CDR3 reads CASSPRGQGYGYTF.

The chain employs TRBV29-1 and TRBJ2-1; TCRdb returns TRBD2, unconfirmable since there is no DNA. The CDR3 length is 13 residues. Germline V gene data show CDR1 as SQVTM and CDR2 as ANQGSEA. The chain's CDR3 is CSVLVPNYNEQFF.

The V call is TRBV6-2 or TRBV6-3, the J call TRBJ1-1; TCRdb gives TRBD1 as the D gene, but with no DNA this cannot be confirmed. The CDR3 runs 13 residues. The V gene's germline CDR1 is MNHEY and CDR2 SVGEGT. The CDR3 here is CASSYGGGTEAFF.

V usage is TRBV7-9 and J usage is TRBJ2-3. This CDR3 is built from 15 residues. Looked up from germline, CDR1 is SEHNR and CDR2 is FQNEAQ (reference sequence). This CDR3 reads CASSLSGSGTDTQYF.

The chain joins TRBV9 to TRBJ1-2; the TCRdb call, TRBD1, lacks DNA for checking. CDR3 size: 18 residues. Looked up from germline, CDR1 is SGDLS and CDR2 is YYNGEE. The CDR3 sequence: CASSASTGTGETNYGYTF.

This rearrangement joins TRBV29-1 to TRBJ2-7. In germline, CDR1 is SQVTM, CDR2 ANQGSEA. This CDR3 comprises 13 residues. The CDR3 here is CSVEQENSYEQYF.

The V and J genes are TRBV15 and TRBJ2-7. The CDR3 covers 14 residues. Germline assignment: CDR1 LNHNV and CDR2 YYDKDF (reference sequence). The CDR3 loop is CATSTYRDYYEQYF.

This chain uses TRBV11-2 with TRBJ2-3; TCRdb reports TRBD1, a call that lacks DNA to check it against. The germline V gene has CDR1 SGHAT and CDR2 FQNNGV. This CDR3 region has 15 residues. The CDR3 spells CASSPGTGRTDTQYF.

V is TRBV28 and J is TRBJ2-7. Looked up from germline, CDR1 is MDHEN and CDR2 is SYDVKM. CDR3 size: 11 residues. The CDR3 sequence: CASQVYYEQYF.

CDR3 sequence: CSVGGGETYEQYF. This chain connects TRBV29-1 to TRBJ2-7; TCRdb's D call, TRBD1, is unchecked because there is no DNA. This CDR3 contains 13 residues. Germline lookup yields CDR1 SQVTM and CDR2 ANQGSEA.